A single sample gave rise to the 32 T cell receptor beta chains below, sequenced in a study of T cell changes during pregnancy in multiple sclerosis. Sequencing was performed with immunoSEQ multiplex PCR; in TCRdb, only in-frame clones are kept and a portion is missing. The table shows around 51,000 clones, with 85% to 95% occurring only once. The sample here was CD4+ T cells from peripheral blood mononuclear cells, taken in the second trimester of pregnancy. These receptors originate from a female donor with multiple sclerosis, enrolled in a pregnancy study.

The rearrangement links TRBV2 to TRBJ1-1; 8 bases agree with TRBD1. The germline CDR1 and CDR2 sequences are SNHLY and FYNNEI. V was clipped by 6 bases and J by 8 bases; unmatched bases: 8. This CDR3 has 13 amino acids. The CDR3 nucleotides read TGTGCCAGCAGCCTGCGACAGGGGAGCGAAGCTTTCTTT. The encoded protein is CASSLRQGSEAFF.

The chain links TRBV7-9 to TRBJ1-2; no definite D call. CDR1 SEHNR and CDR2 FQNEAQ come from the germline V gene (reference sequence). V lost 5 bases and J 5 bases, leaving 15 bases between the germline ends. This CDR3 has 14 amino acids. CDR3 DNA: TGTGCCAGCAGCCCGCGGGTTGTTACGTATGGCTACACCTTC. Its protein product is CASSPRVVTYGYTF.

V and J are TRBV10-3 and TRBJ2-5; 14 bases are shared with TRBD2. J lost 4 bases, V lost 4 bases, and 2 bases had no gene match. Germline V gene data show CDR1 as ENHRY and CDR2 as SYGVKD. There are 15 residues in the CDR3. CDR3: CAISVTSGGGETQYF. Here the CDR3 DNA reads TGTGCCATCAGTGTGACTAGCGGGGGGGGAGAGACCCAGTACTTC.

This clone was observed a few times. This sequence joins TRBV5-1 and TRBJ2-3; 11 bases line up with TRBD2. This CDR3 comprises 19 residues. The trim removed 2 bases at V and 0 bases at J, leaving 11 bases unmatched. From germline, CDR1 is SGHRS and CDR2 YFSETQ. The DNA for the CDR3 is TGCGCCAGCAGCTTAATAAGTCTAGCGGGGGGTTCTAGCACAGATACGCAGTATTTT. Amino acids: CASSLISLAGGSSTDTQYF. The complete variable domain, with remaining parts taken from reference TRBV5-1 and TRBJ2-3, reads KAGVTQTPRYLIKTRGQQVTLSCSPISGHRSVSWYQQTPGQGLQFLFEYFSETQRNKGNFPGRFSGRQFSNSRSEMNVSTLELGDSALYLCASSLISLAGGSSTDTQYFGPGTRLTVL.

The chain links TRBV7-9 to TRBJ2-1; no reliable D call. The CDR3 sequence is 14 residues long. V lost 0 bases and J 4 bases, leaving 7 bases between the germline ends. Per germline, CDR1 SEHNR and CDR2 FQNEAQ (reference sequence). As DNA, the CDR3 is TGTGCCAGCAGCTTAGCGAGAGTTTACAATGAGCAGTTCTTC. Protein: CASSLARVYNEQFF.

The J gene is TRBJ2-1, the V gene TRBV5-4; 9 bases map to TRBD1. Germline CDR1 reads SGHNT; CDR2 reads YYREEE (reference sequence). V trimming: 4 bases; J trimming: 5 bases; junction bases outside the gene matches: 7. There are 15 residues in the CDR3. CDR3 nucleotides: TGTGCCAGCAGCCTACAGGGGGCGGGGAACAATGAGCAGTTCTTC. Translated, it gives CASSLQGAGNNEQFF. Supplemented by reference TRBV5-4 and TRBJ2-1, the full variable domain reads ETGVTQSPTHLIKTRGQQVTLRCSSQSGHNTVSWYQQALGQGPQFIFQYYREEENGRGNFPPRFSGLQFPNYSSELNVNALELDDSALYLCASSLQGAGNNEQFFGPGTRLTVL.

This chain links TRBV6-1 with TRBJ1-3, with D perhaps matching TRBD1 (6 bases). Per the germline V gene, CDR1 is MNHNS and CDR2 is SASEGT. The CDR3 loop spans 14 amino acids. Trimming stripped 11 bases from V and 0 bases from J, with 14 bases between. The CDR3 spells CAGSTGRSGNTIYF. The CDR3, as DNA: TGTGCCGGATCGACAGGCCGCTCTGGAAACACCATATATTTT.

V and J are TRBV7-3 and TRBJ2-5; 8 positions agree with TRBD2. Per the germline V gene, CDR1 is SGHTA and CDR2 is FQGTGA. J gave up 2 bases and V 2 bases, and 4 bases lay outside the gene matches. The CDR3 contains 15 residues. The chain's CDR3 is CASSLGSGGQETQYF. The CDR3 region has the DNA TGTGCCAGCAGCTTAGGCAGCGGGGGTCAAGAGACCCAGTACTTC.

The chain recombines TRBV7-2 with TRBJ2-3; D might be TRBD1 (6 bases). The CDR3 has 14 amino acids. Germline-derived CDR1 and CDR2 are SGHTA and FQGNSA. Trimming stripped 2 bases from V and 5 bases from J, with 11 bases between. The CDR3 DNA reads as TGTGCCAGCAGCTTATCTTGGGGACAAGATACGCAGTATTTT. Translated, it gives CASSLSWGQDTQYF.

The genes are TRBV15 and TRBJ1-2; tentatively, D is TRBD1 (6 bases). The CDR3 spans 17 residues. The V gene lost 1 base and the J gene lost 0 bases, with 15 bases spanning the gap. The germline CDR1 and CDR2 sequences are LNHNV and YYDKDF (reference sequence). The CDR3 coding sequence is TGTGCCACCAGCAGAGGCCTTACAGGGACCGCTAACTATGGCTACACCTTC. It encodes CATSRGLTGTANYGYTF. Full variable domain (remainder filled in from reference TRBV15 and TRBJ1-2): DAMVIQNPRYQVTQFGKPVTLSCSQTLNHNVMYWYQQKSSQAPKLLFHYYDKDFNNEADTPDNFQSRRPNTSFCFLDIRSPGLGDTAMYLCATSRGLTGTANYGYTFGSGTRLTVV.

The rearrangement joins TRBV7-2 to TRBJ1-4, with a tentative D call TRBD1 (6 bases). This CDR3 comprises 14 residues. CDR1 is SGHTA and CDR2 is FQGNSA in the germline V gene. The ends were cut back, 5 bases at V and 12 bases at J, with 19 bases in the middle. The CDR3 coding sequence is TGTGCCAGCAGCCGCGGGGGGGCAGGGGCACAACTGTTTTTT. Amino acids: CASSRGGAGAQLFF.

The rearrangement uses TRBV7-3 and TRBJ2-7; D may be TRBD2 (5 bases). CDR3 length: 13 residues. The V gene lost 3 bases and the J gene lost 6 bases, with 12 bases spanning the gap. Germline V CDR1 and CDR2: SGHTA, FQGTGA. The CDR3 DNA follows: TGTGCCAGCAGCTTTAGTCTAGCCTCCGAGCAGTACTTC. Translation gives CASSFSLASEQYF.

V and J are TRBV7-9 and TRBJ1-6; D gene ambiguous. CDR1 is SEHNR, CDR2 FQNEAQ, per germline (reference sequence). CDR3 length equals 14 residues. V was shortened by 2 bases and J by 6 bases, with 8 bases between the two germline ends. The CDR3 is CASSLRQANSPLHF. For the CDR3, the DNA is TGTGCCAGCAGCTTACGCCAGGCTAATTCACCCCTCCACTTT.

In this sample, this clone turned up once. This chain connects TRBV19 to TRBJ2-2, with D possibly being TRBD1 (5 bases). The CDR3 totals 14 residues. CDR1 and CDR2 from the germline V gene are LNHDA and SQIVND (reference sequence). Trimming stripped 8 bases from V and 5 bases from J, with 15 bases between. The DNA for the CDR3 is TGTGCCAGTTCCGACAGAATGGGTACCGGGGAGCTGTTTTTT. Its protein product is CASSDRMGTGELFF.

The chain uses TRBV7-2 and TRBJ1-6; 9 nucleotides match TRBD1. V shed 5 bases and J 10 bases; nucleotides not matched to a gene: 12. CDR3 size: 16 residues. Germline V gene lookup returns CDR1 SGHTA and CDR2 FQGNSA. CDR3: CASSVSGTGLNSPLHF. In DNA, the CDR3 is TGTGCCAGCAGCGTATCCGGGACAGGGCTTAACTCACCCCTCCACTTT.

The chain is built from TRBV19 and TRBJ2-7; 9 bases agree with TRBD1. V was pared by 6 bases and J by 7 bases, with 10 bases of the junction left unmatched. This CDR3 has 14 residues. CDR1 and CDR2 from the germline V gene are LNHDA and SQIVND (reference sequence). CDR3 sequence: CASRKQGAAEEQYF. The CDR3 DNA follows: TGTGCCAGTAGGAAACAGGGGGCCGCCGAGGAGCAGTACTTC. Together with reference TRBV19 and TRBJ2-7, the CDR3 gives the full variable domain: DGGITQSPKYLFRKEGQNVTLSCEQNLNHDAMYWYRQDPGQGLRLIYYSQIVNDFQKGDIAEGYSVSREKKESFPLTVTSAQKNPTAFYLCASRKQGAAEEQYFGPGTRLTVT.

The chain couples TRBV19 to TRBJ1-6; D uncertain. The ends were cut back, 3 bases at V and 2 bases at J, with 8 bases in the middle. This CDR3 comprises 15 residues. Germline V CDR1 and CDR2: LNHDA, SQIVND (reference sequence). CDR3 bases: TGTGCCAGTAGTATGGCGGCTACCTATAATTCACCCCTCCACTTT. This gives the protein CASSMAATYNSPLHF.

The V call is TRBV5-6, the J call TRBJ1-6, with a possible D match to TRBD1 (5 bases). The CDR3 sequence is 13 residues long. Per the germline V gene, CDR1 is SGHDT and CDR2 is YYEEEE. Trimming cost V 4 bases and J 7 bases, with 9 bases left between them. The CDR3 DNA follows: TGTGCCAGCAGCCCCCGGGGGAATTCACCCCTCCACTTT. Its protein product is CASSPRGNSPLHF.

This chain joins TRBV7-2 and TRBJ2-4, with 7 bases matching TRBD1. The V gene's germline CDR1 is SGHTA and CDR2 FQGNSA. Trimming removed 1 base from V and 12 bases from J; junction bases left unmatched: 12. The CDR3 length is 15 residues. CDR3 sequence reads: CASSLEGLHRGGQYF. For the CDR3, the DNA is TGTGCCAGCAGCTTAGAAGGGTTACACAGGGGCGGTCAGTACTTC.

V is TRBV7-3 and J is TRBJ2-5; 7 bases line up with TRBD1. This CDR3 is 15 amino acids long. The J segment lost 5 bases and the V segment lost 3 bases, leaving 9 bases of the junction unmatched. CDR1 SGHTA and CDR2 FQGTGA come from the germline V gene. The CDR3 loop reads CASSLGQKNSETQYF. CDR3 coding DNA: TGTGCCAGCAGCTTGGGACAGAAAAATTCGGAGACCCAGTACTTC. Drawing the rest from reference TRBV7-3 and TRBJ2-5, the complete variable domain is GAGVSQTPSNKVTEKGKYVELRCDPISGHTALYWYRQSLGQGPEFLIYFQGTGAADDSGLPNDRFFAVRPEGSVSTLKIQRTERGDSAVYLCASSLGQKNSETQYFGPGTRLLVL.

DNA for the CDR3: TGTGCCAGCAGCTTACTGGACAGTGTGAGTTCTGAAGCTTTCTTT. Translated: CASSLLDSVSSEAFF. The chain uses TRBV7-3 and TRBJ1-1; TRBD1 is a possible D gene (6 bases). The CDR3 runs to 15 residues. CDR1 is SGHTA and CDR2 is FQGTGA in the germline V gene. V was pared by 2 bases and J by 6 bases, with 16 bases between.

The chain joins TRBV19 to TRBJ1-5; D gene uncertain. Germline V gene lookup returns CDR1 LNHDA and CDR2 SQIVND (reference sequence). The V and J ends lost 6 bases and 5 bases respectively, with 11 bases between them. This CDR3 comprises 13 residues. CDR3 protein: CASRDLIHQPQHF. CDR3 coding DNA: TGTGCCAGTAGAGACTTGATCCATCAGCCCCAGCATTTT. Looking up the rest from reference TRBV19 and TRBJ1-5 gives the full variable domain: DGGITQSPKYLFRKEGQNVTLSCEQNLNHDAMYWYRQDPGQGLRLIYYSQIVNDFQKGDIAEGYSVSREKKESFPLTVTSAQKNPTAFYLCASRDLIHQPQHFGDGTRLSIL.

The CDR3 sequence: CASSIDLGQGYQPQHF. The DNA for the CDR3 is TGTGCCAGTAGTATAGATCTGGGACAGGGGTATCAGCCCCAGCATTTT. The V call is TRBV19, the J call TRBJ1-5; 10 positions agree with TRBD1. The germline V gene has CDR1 LNHDA and CDR2 SQIVND (reference sequence). With V trimmed by 0 bases and J by 5 bases, 4 bases remained unmatched. The CDR3 spans 16 residues.

This sequence joins TRBV15 and TRBJ2-1; D call uncertain. V lost 0 bases and J 5 bases, leaving 11 bases between the germline ends. Germline assignment: CDR1 LNHNV and CDR2 YYDKDF (reference sequence). CDR3 length: 15 amino acids. Written as DNA, the CDR3 is TGTGCCACCAGCAGAGATCGGGTAAGCGACAATGAGCAGTTCTTC. The encoded protein is CATSRDRVSDNEQFF.

The chain combines TRBV7-3 with TRBJ1-3; 7 bases align to TRBD1. The trim removed 2 bases at V and 3 bases at J, leaving 4 bases unmatched. This CDR3 has 15 residues. Germline loops: CDR1 SGHTA, CDR2 FQGTGA. The CDR3 coding sequence is TGTGCCAGCAGCTTACAACAGGGGCTTGGAAACACCATATATTTT. Residues: CASSLQQGLGNTIYF.

The chain employs TRBV6-5 and TRBJ1-2; D is unresolved. The CDR3 runs 14 residues. Germline-derived CDR1 and CDR2 are MNHEY and SVGAGI. Trimming removed 8 bases at V and 2 bases at J, with 15 bases between. The CDR3 is CASRGRARNYGYTF. CDR3 bases: TGTGCCAGCCGCGGGAGGGCCAGAAACTATGGCTACACCTTC.

The J gene is TRBJ2-3, the V gene TRBV7-6; TRBD2 is a possible D gene (5 bases). Germline V gene lookup returns CDR1 SGHVS and CDR2 FNYEAQ. V was cut by 5 bases and J by 0 bases, with 12 bases left in between. The CDR3 length is 15 residues. For the CDR3, the DNA is TGTGCCAGCAGCCCGACTACCCCTAGCACAGATACGCAGTATTTT. Protein: CASSPTTPSTDTQYF. The variable domain in full, completed from reference TRBV7-6 and TRBJ2-3, reads GAGVSQSPRYKVTKRGQDVALRCDPISGHVSLYWYRQALGQGPEFLTYFNYEAQQDKSGLPNDRFSAERPEGSISTLTIQRTEQRDSAMYRCASSPTTPSTDTQYFGPGTRLTVL.

V gene TRBV2 combines with J gene TRBJ2-1, with 9 bases fitting TRBD2. CDR1 is SNHLY, CDR2 FYNNEI, per germline. This CDR3 is 15 amino acids long. V lost 11 bases to trimming and J lost 0 bases; unmatched junction nucleotides: 8. The CDR3 sequence: CAGGAGGGSYNEQFF. The CDR3 coding sequence is TGTGCCGGGGGAGCGGGGGGCGGCTCCTACAATGAGCAGTTCTTC.

The V gene is TRBV2, the J gene TRBJ1-4, with a possible D match to TRBD1 (5 bases). The germline CDR1 and CDR2 sequences are SNHLY and FYNNEI. CDR3 length: 13 amino acids. The V end was cut by 6 bases, the J end by 6 bases, with 11 bases between. The CDR3 nucleotides read TGTGCCAGCAGGGGGGGATCCTATGAAAAACTGTTTTTT. It translates to CASRGGSYEKLFF.

The CDR3 is CASTTRQAHYGYTF. CDR3 DNA: TGTGCCAGCACCACCCGACAGGCCCACTATGGCTACACCTTC. The chain combines TRBV6-1 with TRBJ1-2; D might be TRBD1 (6 bases). Between the trimmed V and J ends, which lost 7 bases and 3 bases, there was a span of 15 bases. Looked up from germline, CDR1 is MNHNS and CDR2 is SASEGT. The CDR3 length is 14 residues.

This clone showed up just once. The V gene is TRBV19, the J gene TRBJ1-1; D gene unclear. Per germline, CDR1 LNHDA and CDR2 SQIVND (reference sequence). The length of the CDR3 is 15 residues. V was shortened by 6 bases and J by 4 bases, with 18 bases between the two germline ends. The CDR3: CASSPGRGMATEAFF. CDR3 sequence (DNA): TGTGCCAGTAGCCCCGGCAGAGGGATGGCCACTGAAGCTTTCTTT. The variable domain in full, completed from reference TRBV19 and TRBJ1-1, reads DGGITQSPKYLFRKEGQNVTLSCEQNLNHDAMYWYRQDPGQGLRLIYYSQIVNDFQKGDIAEGYSVSREKKESFPLTVTSAQKNPTAFYLCASSPGRGMATEAFFGQGTRLTVV.

The chain's CDR3 is CASGRGASSQETQYF. CDR3 DNA: TGTGCCAGCGGTCGGGGTGCATCCAGCCAAGAGACCCAGTACTTC. This chain connects TRBV18 to TRBJ2-5; tentatively, D is TRBD2 (5 bases). Trimming removed 8 bases from V and 1 base from J, with 17 bases in between. CDR3 length equals 15 residues. Germline CDR1 is KGHSH and CDR2 is LQKENI.